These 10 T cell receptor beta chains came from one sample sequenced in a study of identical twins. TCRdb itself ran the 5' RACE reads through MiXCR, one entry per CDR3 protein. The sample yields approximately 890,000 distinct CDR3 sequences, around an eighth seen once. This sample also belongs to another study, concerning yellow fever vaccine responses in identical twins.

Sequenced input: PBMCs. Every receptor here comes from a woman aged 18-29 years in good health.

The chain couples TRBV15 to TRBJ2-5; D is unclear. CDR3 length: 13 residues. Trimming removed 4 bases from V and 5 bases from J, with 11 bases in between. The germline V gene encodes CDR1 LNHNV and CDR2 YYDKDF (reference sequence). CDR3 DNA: TGTGCCACCAGCATGATTTCAAAGGAGACCCAGTACTTC. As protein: CATSMISKETQYF.

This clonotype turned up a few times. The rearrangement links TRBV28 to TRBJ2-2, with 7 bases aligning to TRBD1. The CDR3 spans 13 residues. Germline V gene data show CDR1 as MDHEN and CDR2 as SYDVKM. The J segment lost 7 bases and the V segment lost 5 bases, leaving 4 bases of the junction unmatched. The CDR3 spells CASSEQGVGELFF. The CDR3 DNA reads TGTGCCAGCAGTGAGCAGGGGGTCGGGGAGCTGTTTTTT. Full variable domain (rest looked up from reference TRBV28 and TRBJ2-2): DVKVTQSSRYLVKRTGEKVFLECVQDMDHENMFWYRQDPGLGLRLIYFSYDVKMKEKGDIPEGYSVSREKKERFSLILESASTNQTSMYLCASSEQGVGELFFGEGSRLTVL.

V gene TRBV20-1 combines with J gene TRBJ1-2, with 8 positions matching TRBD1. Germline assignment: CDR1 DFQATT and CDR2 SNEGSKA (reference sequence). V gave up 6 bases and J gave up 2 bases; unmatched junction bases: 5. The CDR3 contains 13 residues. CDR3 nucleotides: TGCAGTGCCAAGGACAGGGCCAACTATGGCTACACCTTC. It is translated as CSAKDRANYGYTF.

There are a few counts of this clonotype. CDR3 coding DNA: TGTGCCAGCAGCGCGACTAGCGGGAGTTTGACCGGGGAGCTGTTTTTT. It specifies CASSATSGSLTGELFF. The chain is built from TRBV7-6 and TRBJ2-2; 12 nucleotides align to TRBD2. The CDR3 contains 16 residues. V shed 5 bases and J 5 bases; nucleotides not matched to a gene: 6. Per the germline V gene, CDR1 is SGHVS and CDR2 is FNYEAQ.

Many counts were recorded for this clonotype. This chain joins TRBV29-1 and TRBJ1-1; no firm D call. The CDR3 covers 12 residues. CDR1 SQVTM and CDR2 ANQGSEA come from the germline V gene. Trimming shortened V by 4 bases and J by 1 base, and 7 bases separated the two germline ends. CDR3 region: CSVVPGNTEAFF. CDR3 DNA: TGCAGCGTTGTTCCCGGGAACACTGAAGCTTTCTTT. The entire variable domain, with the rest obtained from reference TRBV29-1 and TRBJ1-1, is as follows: SAVISQKPSRDICQRGTSLTIQCQVDSQVTMMFWYRQQPGQSLTLIATANQGSEATYESGFVIDKFPISRPNLTFSTLTVSNMSPEDSSIYLCSVVPGNTEAFFGQGTRLTVV.

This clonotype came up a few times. In DNA, the CDR3 is TGTGCCAGCAGCTTAACAGGGGGCACCCATAATTCACCCCTCCACTTT. It specifies CASSLTGGTHNSPLHF. The rearrangement uses TRBV7-3 and TRBJ1-6, with 7 bases aligning to TRBD1. V lost 0 bases to trimming and J lost 5 bases; unmatched junction nucleotides: 4. CDR3 length equals 16 residues. CDR1 and CDR2 from the germline V gene are SGHTA and FQGTGA.

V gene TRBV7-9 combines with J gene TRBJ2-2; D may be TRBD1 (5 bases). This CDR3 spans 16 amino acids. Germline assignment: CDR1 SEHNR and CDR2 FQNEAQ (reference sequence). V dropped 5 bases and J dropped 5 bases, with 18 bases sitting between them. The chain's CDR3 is CASSPWQGVETGELFF. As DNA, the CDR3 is TGTGCCAGCAGCCCCTGGCAGGGTGTGGAAACCGGGGAGCTGTTTTTT.

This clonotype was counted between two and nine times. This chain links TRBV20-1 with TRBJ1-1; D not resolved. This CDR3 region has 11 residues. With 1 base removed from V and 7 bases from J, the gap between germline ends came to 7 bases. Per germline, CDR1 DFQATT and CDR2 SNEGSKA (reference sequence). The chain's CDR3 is CSARALVEAFF. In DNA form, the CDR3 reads TGCAGTGCTAGAGCGCTTGTTGAAGCTTTCTTT.

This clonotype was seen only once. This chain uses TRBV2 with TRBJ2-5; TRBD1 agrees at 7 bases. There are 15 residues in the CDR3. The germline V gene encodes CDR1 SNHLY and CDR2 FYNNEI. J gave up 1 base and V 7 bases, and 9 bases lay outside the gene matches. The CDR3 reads CASTYRGISQETQYF. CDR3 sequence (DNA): TGTGCCAGCACCTACAGGGGAATCAGCCAAGAGACCCAGTACTTC.

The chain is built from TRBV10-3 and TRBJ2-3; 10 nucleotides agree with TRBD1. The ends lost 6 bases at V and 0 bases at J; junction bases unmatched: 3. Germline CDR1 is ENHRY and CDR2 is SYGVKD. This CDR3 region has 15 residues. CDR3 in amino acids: CAIRQDRGSTDTQYF. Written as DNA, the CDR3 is TGTGCCATCAGACAGGACAGGGGGAGCACAGATACGCAGTATTTT.